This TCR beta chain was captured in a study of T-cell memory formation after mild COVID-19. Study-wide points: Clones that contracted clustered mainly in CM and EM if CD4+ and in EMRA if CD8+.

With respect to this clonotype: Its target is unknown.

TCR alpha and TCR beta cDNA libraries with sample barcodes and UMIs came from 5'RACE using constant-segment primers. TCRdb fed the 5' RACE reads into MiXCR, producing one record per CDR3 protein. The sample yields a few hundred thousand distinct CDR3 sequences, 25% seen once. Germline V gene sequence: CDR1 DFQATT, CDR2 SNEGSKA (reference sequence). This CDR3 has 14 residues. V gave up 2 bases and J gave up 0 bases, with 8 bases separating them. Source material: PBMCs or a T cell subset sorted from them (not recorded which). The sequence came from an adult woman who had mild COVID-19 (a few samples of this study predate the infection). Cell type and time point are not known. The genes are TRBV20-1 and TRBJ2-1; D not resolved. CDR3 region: CSARHWSSYNEQFF. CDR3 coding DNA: TGCAGTGCTAGACATTGGAGCTCCTACAATGAGCAGTTCTTC.